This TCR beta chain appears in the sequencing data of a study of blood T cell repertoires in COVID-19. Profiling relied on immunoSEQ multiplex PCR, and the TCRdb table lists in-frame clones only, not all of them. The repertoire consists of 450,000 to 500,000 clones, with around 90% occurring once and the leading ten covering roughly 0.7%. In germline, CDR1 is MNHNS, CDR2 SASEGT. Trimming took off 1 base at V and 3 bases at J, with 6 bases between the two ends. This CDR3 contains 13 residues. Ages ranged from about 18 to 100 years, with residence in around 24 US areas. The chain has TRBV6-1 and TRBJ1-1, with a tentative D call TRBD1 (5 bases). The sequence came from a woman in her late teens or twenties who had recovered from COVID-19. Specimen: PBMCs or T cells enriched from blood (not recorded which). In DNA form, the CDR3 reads TGTGCCAGCAGTGAAGTAGGGGACACTGAAGCTTTCTTT. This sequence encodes CASSEVGDTEAFF.